One TCR beta chain is described in this entry. The repertoire was sequenced with immunoSEQ multiplex PCR; TCRdb's copy has only in-frame clones and lacks some. This table holds approximately 240,000 clones, 87% found once. The study drew participants aged about 18 to 89 years from roughly 25 US areas. Donors were grouped by their self-reported clinical history. The data originate from a study of blood T cell repertoires in COVID-19. Study at large: Acute-phase and convalescent COVID-19 samples originated in the United States, Italy and Spain.

V was clipped by 0 bases and J by 3 bases; unmatched bases: 5. CDR1 and CDR2 (germline): SGHTA, FQGTGA. The CDR3 contains 16 residues. The clonotype originates from a woman aged 25 to 45 with acute COVID-19. This chain links TRBV7-3 with TRBJ2-1; the match to TRBD2 covers 7 bases. Sequencing was performed on PBMCs or T cells enriched from blood (not recorded which). The CDR3 nucleotides read TGTGCCAGCAGCTTAACCGTGGTAGCGGGCTACAATGAGCAGTTCTTC. Its protein product is CASSLTVVAGYNEQFF.